The 12 T cell receptor beta chains given below trace back to one sample, sequenced in a study of T cell repertoires in cytomegalovirus infection. No antigens are known for them. TCRdb recomputed calls from the reads with MiXCR, one row per CDR3 protein. This table holds hundreds of thousands of distinct CDR3 sequences, 31% found once. Specimen: cultured CD8+ T cells from PBMCs, collected from culture after CMV antigen stimulation. These receptors all stem from a human donor in good health (CMV status not recorded). Some clones in this sample may be carry-over from other donors' samples.

The chain carries TRBV4-2 and TRBJ1-1; TRBD1 matches 7 bases. CDR3 length equals 17 residues. CDR1 is LGHNA and CDR2 is YNFKEQ in the germline V gene. J lost 4 bases, V lost 4 bases, and 15 bases had no gene match. CDR3 amino acids: CASSLNFLGQRVTEAFF. The CDR3 nucleotides read TGTGCCAGCAGCCTTAACTTTTTGGGACAGCGGGTCACTGAAGCTTTCTTT.

This clonotype was observed a handful of times. The genes are TRBV27 and TRBJ2-7, with D unclear. Trimming shortened V by 6 bases and J by 3 bases, and 18 bases separated the two germline ends. CDR3 size: 15 residues. In germline, CDR1 is MNHEY, CDR2 SMNVEV (reference sequence). CDR3 DNA: TGTGCCAGCAGGTCACTGAGGCCACCCCTCTACGAGCAGTACGTC. As protein: CASRSLRPPLYEQYV.

In its sample, this clonotype was seen a few times. The gene calls are TRBV12-3 or TRBV12-4 and TRBJ2-3, with no clear D. Between the trimmed V and J ends, which lost 5 bases and 2 bases, there was a span of 11 bases. CDR3 length: 14 residues. CDR3 DNA: TGTGCCAGCAGTCTCCGGGTGTACACAGATACGCAGTATTTT. It encodes CASSLRVYTDTQYF.

The J gene is TRBJ2-7, the V gene TRBV7-6, with TRBD2 matching 11 bases. The CDR3 has 16 amino acids. V lost 5 bases and J lost 5; bases outside the gene matches: 11. The V gene's germline CDR1 is SGHVS and CDR2 FNYEAQ. In nucleotides, the CDR3 is TGTGCCAGCAGCACCCATAGCGGGGGGGGATCTCACGAGCAGTACTTC. It codes for CASSTHSGGGSHEQYF.

The rearrangement uses TRBV4-1 and TRBJ2-1; perhaps TRBD1 as D (5 bases). This CDR3 spans 12 amino acids. V was pared by 1 base and J by 8 bases, with 6 bases between. Germline V lookup: CDR1 MGHRA, CDR2 YSYEKL. The DNA of the CDR3 is TGCGCCAGCAGCCAAGGACAGCATGAGCAGTTCTTC. It translates to CASSQGQHEQFF.

The V gene is TRBV20-1, the J gene TRBJ2-3, with 7 bases lining up with TRBD1. The V segment lost 1 base and the J segment 7 bases; nucleotides outside the gene matches: 8. Germline values: CDR1 DFQATT, CDR2 SNEGSKA (reference sequence). The CDR3 covers 14 residues. The CDR3 loop reads CSARGLPGQHTQYF. CDR3 sequence (DNA): TGCAGTGCTAGAGGCTTACCGGGACAGCATACGCAGTATTTT.

This clonotype showed up just a few times. The chain joins TRBV7-9 to TRBJ2-1; D is uncertain. The CDR3 is made up of 14 amino acids. CDR1 is SEHNR and CDR2 is FQNEAQ in the germline V gene (reference sequence). Trimming took off 0 bases at V and 5 bases at J, with 8 bases between the two ends. The DNA for the CDR3 is TGTGCCAGCAGCTTAGCCGACCTTCACAATGAGCAGTTCTTC. Translating it yields CASSLADLHNEQFF.

This clonotype was detected only once. The chain combines TRBV10-3 with TRBJ2-1; perhaps D is TRBD1 or TRBD2 (5 bases each). The CDR3 totals 17 residues. Trimming shortened V by 5 bases and J by 6 bases, and 23 bases separated the two germline ends. CDR1 is ENHRY and CDR2 is SYGVKD in the germline V gene. The CDR3 DNA is TGTGCCATCAGTTTCCATCCCGCAGGTCCGAGGGGCAATGAGCAGTTCTTC. Encoded protein: CAISFHPAGPRGNEQFF.

This clonotype was counted at least ten times. The rearrangement joins TRBV7-2 to TRBJ2-7, with a tentative D call TRBD2 (5 bases). The CDR3 totals 13 residues. The V end was cut by 6 bases, the J end by 0 bases, with 9 bases between. The germline V gene encodes CDR1 SGHTA and CDR2 FQGNSA. The DNA for the CDR3 is TGTGCCAGCAGGCCGGGGAGCTCCTACGAGCAGTACTTC. Encoded protein: CASRPGSSYEQYF.

The rearrangement links TRBV2 to TRBJ2-4; D call uncertain. Trimming removed 8 bases from V and 8 bases from J, with 16 bases in between. The CDR3 consists of 13 residues. Germline CDR1 is SNHLY and CDR2 is FYNNEI. CDR3 coding DNA: TGTGCCAGCGGTTACCGGATCGTAGACATTCAGTACTTC. Translation: CASGYRIVDIQYF.

A few counts support this clonotype. A single base separates this from a much larger clone, so it may be a read error. The chain joins TRBV7-3 to TRBJ1-1, with 10 bases fitting TRBD1. V lost 4 bases, J lost 0 bases, and 2 bases stayed unmatched. Germline V gene lookup returns CDR1 SGHTA and CDR2 FQGTGA. This CDR3 comprises 15 residues. In DNA, the CDR3 is TGTGCCAGCAGCTGGGGACAGGGGATGAACACTGAAGCTTTCTTT. Protein product: CASSWGQGMNTEAFF.

This clonotype came up a few times. The chain couples TRBV20-1 to TRBJ2-7, with D maybe TRBD2 (6 bases). Germline CDR1 is DFQATT and CDR2 is SNEGSKA (reference sequence). V shed 1 base and J shed 4 bases, with 11 bases lying between them. The CDR3 runs 13 residues. In DNA, the CDR3 is TGCAGTGCTAGAGGCACCCGGGGGTACGAGCAGTACTTC. This sequence encodes CSARGTRGYEQYF.